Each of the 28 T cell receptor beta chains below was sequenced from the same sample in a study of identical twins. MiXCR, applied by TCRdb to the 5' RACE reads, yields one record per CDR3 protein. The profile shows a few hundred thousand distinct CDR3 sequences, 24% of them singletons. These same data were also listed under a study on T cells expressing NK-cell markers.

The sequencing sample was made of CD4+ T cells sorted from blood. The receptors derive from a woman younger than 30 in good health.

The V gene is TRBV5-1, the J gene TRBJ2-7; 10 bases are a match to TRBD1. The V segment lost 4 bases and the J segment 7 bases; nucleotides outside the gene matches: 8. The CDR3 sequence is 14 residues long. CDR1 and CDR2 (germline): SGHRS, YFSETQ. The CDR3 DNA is TGCGCCAGCAGCACGGGACAGGGGCGGCGGGAGCAGTACTTC. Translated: CASSTGQGRREQYF.

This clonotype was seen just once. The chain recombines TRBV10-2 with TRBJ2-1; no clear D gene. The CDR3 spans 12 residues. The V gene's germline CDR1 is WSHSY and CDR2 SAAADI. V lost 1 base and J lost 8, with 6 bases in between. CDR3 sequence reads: CASSELSDEQFF. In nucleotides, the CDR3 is TGCGCCAGCAGTGAGTTGTCGGATGAGCAGTTCTTC.

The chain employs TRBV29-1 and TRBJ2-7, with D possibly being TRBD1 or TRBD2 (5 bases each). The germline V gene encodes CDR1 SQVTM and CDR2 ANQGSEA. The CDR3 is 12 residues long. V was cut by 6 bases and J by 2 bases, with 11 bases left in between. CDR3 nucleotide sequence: TGCAGCGTGGGGGTTACACCCTACGAGCAGTACTTC. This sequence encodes CSVGVTPYEQYF.

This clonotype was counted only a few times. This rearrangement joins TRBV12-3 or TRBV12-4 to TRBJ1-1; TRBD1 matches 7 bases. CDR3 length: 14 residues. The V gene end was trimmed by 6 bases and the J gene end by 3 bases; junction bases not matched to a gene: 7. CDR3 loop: CASRPMTGYTEAFF. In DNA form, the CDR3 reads TGTGCCAGCAGACCCATGACAGGGTACACTGAAGCTTTCTTT.

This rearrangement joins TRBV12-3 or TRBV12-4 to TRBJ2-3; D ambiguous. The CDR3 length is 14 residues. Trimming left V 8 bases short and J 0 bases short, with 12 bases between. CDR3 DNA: TGTGCCAGCGCCCCGGCTGTTAGCACAGATACGCAGTATTTT. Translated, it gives CASAPAVSTDTQYF.

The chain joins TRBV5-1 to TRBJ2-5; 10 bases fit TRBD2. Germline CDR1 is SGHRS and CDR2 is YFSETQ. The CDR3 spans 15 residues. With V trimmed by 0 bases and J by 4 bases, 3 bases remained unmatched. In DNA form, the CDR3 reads TGCGCCAGCAGCTTGGTAGCGGGGGGATCAGAGACCCAGTACTTC. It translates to CASSLVAGGSETQYF.

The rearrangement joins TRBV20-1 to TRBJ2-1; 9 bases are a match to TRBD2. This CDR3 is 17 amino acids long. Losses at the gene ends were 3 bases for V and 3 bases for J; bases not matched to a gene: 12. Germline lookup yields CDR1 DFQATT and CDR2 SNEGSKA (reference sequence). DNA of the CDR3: TGCAGTGCTAGTGGCTCGGTAGCGGGAGCGGTCTACAATGAGCAGTTCTTC. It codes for CSASGSVAGAVYNEQFF.

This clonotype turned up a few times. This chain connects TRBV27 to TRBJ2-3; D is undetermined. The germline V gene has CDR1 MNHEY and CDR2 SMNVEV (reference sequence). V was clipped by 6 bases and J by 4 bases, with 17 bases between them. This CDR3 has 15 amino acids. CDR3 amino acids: CASRKNQLSADTQYF. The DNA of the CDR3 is TGTGCCAGCAGGAAAAATCAGCTGTCGGCAGATACGCAGTATTTT.

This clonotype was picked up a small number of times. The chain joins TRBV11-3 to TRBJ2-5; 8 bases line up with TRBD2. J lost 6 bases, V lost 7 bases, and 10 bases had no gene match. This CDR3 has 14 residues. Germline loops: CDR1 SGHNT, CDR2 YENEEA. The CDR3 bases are TGTGCCAGCAAAGAAGCGGGGGCCCACCAGACCCAGTACTTC. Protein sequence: CASKEAGAHQTQYF.

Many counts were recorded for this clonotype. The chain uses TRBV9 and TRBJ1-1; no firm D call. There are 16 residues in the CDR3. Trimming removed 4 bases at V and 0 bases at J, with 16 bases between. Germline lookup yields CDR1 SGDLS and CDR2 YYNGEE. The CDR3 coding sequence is TGTGCCAGCAGCCCGCGATCGGTAGGCCTGAACACTGAAGCTTTCTTT. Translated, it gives CASSPRSVGLNTEAFF.

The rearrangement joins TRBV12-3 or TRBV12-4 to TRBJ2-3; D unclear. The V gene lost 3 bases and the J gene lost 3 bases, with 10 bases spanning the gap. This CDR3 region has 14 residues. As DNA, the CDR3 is TGTGCCAGCAGTTTGCGTCGTACAACAGATACGCAGTATTTT. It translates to CASSLRRTTDTQYF.

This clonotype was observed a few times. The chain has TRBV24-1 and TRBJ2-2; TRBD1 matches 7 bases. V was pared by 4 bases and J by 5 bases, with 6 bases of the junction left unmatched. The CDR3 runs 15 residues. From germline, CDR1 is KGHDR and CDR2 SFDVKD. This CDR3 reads CATSEAATGTGELFF. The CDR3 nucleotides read TGTGCCACCAGTGAAGCCGCGACAGGGACCGGGGAGCTGTTTTTT.

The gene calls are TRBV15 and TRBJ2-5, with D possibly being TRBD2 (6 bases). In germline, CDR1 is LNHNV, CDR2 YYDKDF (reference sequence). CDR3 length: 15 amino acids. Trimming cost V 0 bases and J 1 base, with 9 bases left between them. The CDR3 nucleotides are TGTGCCACCAGCAGAGATATGGGGGGCCAAGAGACCCAGTACTTC. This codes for CATSRDMGGQETQYF.

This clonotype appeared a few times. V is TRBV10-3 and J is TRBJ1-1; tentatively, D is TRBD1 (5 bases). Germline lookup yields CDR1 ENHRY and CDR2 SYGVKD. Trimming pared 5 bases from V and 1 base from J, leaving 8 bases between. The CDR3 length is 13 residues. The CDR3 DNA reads TGTGCCATCAGTTCCGACAGGAACACTGAAGCTTTCTTT. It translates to CAISSDRNTEAFF.

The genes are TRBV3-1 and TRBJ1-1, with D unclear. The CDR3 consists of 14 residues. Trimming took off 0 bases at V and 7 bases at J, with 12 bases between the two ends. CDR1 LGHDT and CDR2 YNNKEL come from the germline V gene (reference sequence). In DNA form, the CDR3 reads TGTGCCAGCAGCCAAGATCTGGCAGGAGGTGAAGCTTTCTTT. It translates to CASSQDLAGGEAFF. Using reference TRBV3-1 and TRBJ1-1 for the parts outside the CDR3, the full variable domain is DTAVSQTPKYLVTQMGNDKSIKCEQNLGHDTMYWYKQDSKKFLKIMFSYNNKELIINETVPNRFSPKSPDKAHLNLHINSLELGDSAVYFCASSQDLAGGEAFFGQGTRLTVV.

The CDR3 bases are TGTGCCAGCAGCCCCTTAGCGGGAGCGAGGGGCGAGCAGTACTTC. As protein: CASSPLAGARGEQYF. V usage is TRBV12-3 or TRBV12-4 and J usage is TRBJ2-7, with 9 nucleotides matching TRBD2. The CDR3 extends over 15 amino acids. J gave up 6 bases and V 6 bases, and 12 bases lay outside the gene matches.

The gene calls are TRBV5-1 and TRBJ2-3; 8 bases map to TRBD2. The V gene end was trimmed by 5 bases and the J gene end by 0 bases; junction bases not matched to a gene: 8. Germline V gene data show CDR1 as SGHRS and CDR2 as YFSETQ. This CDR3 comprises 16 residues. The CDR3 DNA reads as TGCGCCAGCAGGCCGACCGGGGGGGCTAGCACAGATACGCAGTATTTT. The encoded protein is CASRPTGGASTDTQYF.

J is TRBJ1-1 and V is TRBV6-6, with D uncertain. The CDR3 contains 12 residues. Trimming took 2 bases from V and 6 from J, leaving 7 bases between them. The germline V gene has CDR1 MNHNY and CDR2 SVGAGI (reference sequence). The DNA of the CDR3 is TGTGCCAGCAGTTACCCCAGAGCTGAAGCTTTCTTT. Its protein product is CASSYPRAEAFF.

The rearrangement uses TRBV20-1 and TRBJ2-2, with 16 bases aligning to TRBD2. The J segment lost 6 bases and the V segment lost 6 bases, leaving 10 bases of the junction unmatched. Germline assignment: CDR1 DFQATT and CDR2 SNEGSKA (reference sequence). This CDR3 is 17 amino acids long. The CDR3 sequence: CSAKRGGLAGGPGELFF. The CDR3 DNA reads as TGCAGTGCCAAGAGGGGGGGACTAGCGGGAGGGCCCGGGGAGCTGTTTTTT.

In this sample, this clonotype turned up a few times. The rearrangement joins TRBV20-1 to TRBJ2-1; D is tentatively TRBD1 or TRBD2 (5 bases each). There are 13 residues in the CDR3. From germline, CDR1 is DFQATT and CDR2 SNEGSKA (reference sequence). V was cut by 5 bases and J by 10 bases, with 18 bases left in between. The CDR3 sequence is CSAAGTSHGEQFF. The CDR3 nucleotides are TGCAGTGCTGCAGGGACCTCCCACGGGGAGCAGTTCTTC.

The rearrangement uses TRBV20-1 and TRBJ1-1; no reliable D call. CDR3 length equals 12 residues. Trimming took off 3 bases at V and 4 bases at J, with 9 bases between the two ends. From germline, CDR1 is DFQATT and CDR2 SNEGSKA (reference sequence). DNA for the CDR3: TGCAGTGCTAGCCCCTCCAGCACTGAAGCTTTCTTT. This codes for CSASPSSTEAFF.

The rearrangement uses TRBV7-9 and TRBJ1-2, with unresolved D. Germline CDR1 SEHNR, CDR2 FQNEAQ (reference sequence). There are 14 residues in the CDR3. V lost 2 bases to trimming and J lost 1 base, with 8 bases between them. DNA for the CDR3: TGTGCCAGCAGCTTACTGGGTCTTAACTATGGCTACACCTTC. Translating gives CASSLLGLNYGYTF.

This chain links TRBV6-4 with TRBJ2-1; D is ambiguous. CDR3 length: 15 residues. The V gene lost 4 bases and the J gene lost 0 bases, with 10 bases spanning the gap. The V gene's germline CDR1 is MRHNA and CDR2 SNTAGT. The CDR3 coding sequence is TGTGCCAGCAGTGTTGGCTGGAGCTCCTACAATGAGCAGTTCTTC. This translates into CASSVGWSSYNEQFF.

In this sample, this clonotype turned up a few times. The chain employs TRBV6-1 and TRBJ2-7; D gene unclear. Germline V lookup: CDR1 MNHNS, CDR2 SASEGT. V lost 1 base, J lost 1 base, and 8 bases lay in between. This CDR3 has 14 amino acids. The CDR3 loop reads CASSEVRVSYEQYF. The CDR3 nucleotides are TGTGCCAGCAGTGAAGTACGGGTTTCCTACGAGCAGTACTTC.

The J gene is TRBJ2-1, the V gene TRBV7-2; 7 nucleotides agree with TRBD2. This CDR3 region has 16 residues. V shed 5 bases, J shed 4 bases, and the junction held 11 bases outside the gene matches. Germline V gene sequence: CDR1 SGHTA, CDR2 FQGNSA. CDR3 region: CASSPGGSPLYNEQFF. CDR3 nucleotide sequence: TGTGCCAGCAGCCCCGGGGGGTCTCCCCTTTACAATGAGCAGTTCTTC. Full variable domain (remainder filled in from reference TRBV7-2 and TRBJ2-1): GAGVSQSPSNKVTEKGKDVELRCDPISGHTALYWYRQSLGQGLEFLIYFQGNSAPDKSGLPSDRFSAERTGGSVSTLTIQRTQQEDSAVYLCASSPGGSPLYNEQFFGPGTRLTVL.

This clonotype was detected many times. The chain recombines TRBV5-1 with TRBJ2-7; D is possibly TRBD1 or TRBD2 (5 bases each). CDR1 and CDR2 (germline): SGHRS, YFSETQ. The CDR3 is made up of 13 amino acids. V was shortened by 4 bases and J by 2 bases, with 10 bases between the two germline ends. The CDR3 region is CASSGDGTYEQYF. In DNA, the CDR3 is TGCGCCAGCAGCGGGGACGGAACCTACGAGCAGTACTTC.

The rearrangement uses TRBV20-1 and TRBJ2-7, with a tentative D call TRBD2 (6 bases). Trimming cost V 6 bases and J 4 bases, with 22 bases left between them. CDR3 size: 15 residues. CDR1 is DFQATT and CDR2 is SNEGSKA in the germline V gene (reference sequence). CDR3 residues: CSAKPRRAGRYEQYF. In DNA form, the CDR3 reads TGCAGTGCCAAACCCAGACGGGCGGGGAGGTACGAGCAGTACTTC.

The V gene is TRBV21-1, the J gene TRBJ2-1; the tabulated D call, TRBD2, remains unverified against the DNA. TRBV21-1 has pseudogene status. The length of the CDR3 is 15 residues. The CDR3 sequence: CASSKAPSGPPEQFF. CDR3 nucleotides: TGTGCCAGCAGCAAAGCCCCTAGCGGGCCCCCTGAGCAGTTCTTC.